This T cell receptor beta chain emerged from a study of cytomegalovirus exposure and HLA in healthy donors (dated by TCRdb to between 2016 and 2019). About the investigation overall: According to an earlier analysis of 587 of the donors, 150 million to 200 million T cells yielded some 120 million unique TCR beta sequences and approximately 300 Gb of sequence data. The number of donors typed differed by locus, with roughly 629-640 for A, B, C, DRB1 and DQB1, roughly 520 for DQA1, about 610 for DPA1, and about 450 for DPB1. The study used immunosequencing to profile the T cell repertoires of under 700 subjects and linked those repertoires to cytomegalovirus serostatus. In the later analysis, no new phenotypic data were used to find candidate immune exposures; instead, reliance was placed on TCR beta sequences and their occurrence across donors. Across some 400 genotyped donors of the cohort, an average of about 240,000 unique TCR beta nucleotide sequences per donor were sequenced, and around 19% of those sequences were non-productive. The study aimed to test whether cataloging public T cell receptors could reveal signatures of past pathogen exposure. A separate validation cohort of 90 to 150 different subjects was used in addition to the approximately 700-subject first cohort. Among the roughly 390 genotyped donors, around 81% belonged to the genetic ancestry cluster associated with self-reported Caucasian donors. Every discovery cohort repertoire had been produced on one sequencing platform. Class I and class II HLA loci were covered by the typing at four-digit resolution. To study patterns of TCR occurrence, a later analysis re-analyzed previously published TCR beta repertoires from 600 to 750 donors and added high-resolution HLA genotyping. A later genetic analysis took genome-wide SNP genotypes for about three fifths of the 666 donors and used that subset as a discovery cohort. High-throughput TCR immunosequencing, statistical association of individual TCRs with disease status, and machine learning were combined to predict cytomegalovirus infection status. Donor age, sex, ethnicity and CMV serostatus were compiled together with the repertoire data. Roughly five DR-DQ haplotypes were handled as single units for association and clustering because linkage in the cohort was strong. An early release covering roughly 580 HLA-typed donors comprised approximately 290 gigabases of sequencing data and around 80 million unique TCR sequences. In an earlier analysis of more than 550 of the donors, high-throughput TCR beta sequencing was used to judge whether each TCR beta V gene segment behaved as functional or pseudogenic. What the research found in general, with its limitations: The cohort was sequenced for TCR beta chains only, and without alpha or paired-chain data the features that could be detected were limited. A later analysis reported that several top co-occurrence clusters appeared linked to parvovirus B19, influenza, CMV and Epstein-Barr virus. A later analysis found that TCR association rates varied across HLA loci, with DRB1 alleles showing the most associated TCRs and HLA-C alleles the fewest. A few of the identified cytomegalovirus-associated TCR beta chains were confirmed in vitro to be specific for cytomegalovirus antigens. When HLA alleles, especially DR and DQ, strongly co-occurred, attributing TCR associations to individual alleles was difficult. At a false discovery rate of 0.05, a later analysis linked fewer than 20,000 TCR beta sequences to specific HLA alleles. According to a later analysis, most CMV-associated TCR beta chains appeared to be HLA-restricted, and the HLA associations seemed to be driven largely by CMV exposure. In a later genetic analysis, a missense DCLRE1C variant was associated with V-gene and J-gene trimming of TCR beta chains, and the association was replicated in an independent cohort. A further reported finding was that TCR beta sequences accurately predicted the HLA-A and HLA-B alleles for most subjects in the first cohort. An earlier analysis of some 590 of the donors showed that most TCR beta V segments appeared in productive rearrangements either about 87% or about 30% of the time, which broadly matched IMGT annotations. A cluster of highly shared sequence variants was judged likely to represent a technical artifact of the sequencing pipeline. Across donors, most TCR sequences were observed very rarely, whereas some public TCRs were present in many individuals. In a later genetic analysis, fewer N-insertions in productive TCRs were reported among donors in an Asian-associated ancestry cluster than the roughly 640-donor mean. In both the original and validation cohorts, the classifier was reported to diagnose cytomegalovirus status with high specificity and sensitivity. According to the authors, the approach could potentially be generalized to other disease states and immunological phenotypes. A later analysis found that HLA-associated TCR beta chains were more clonally expanded and had lower generation probabilities than equally common non-associated chains. HLA typing was unavailable for some donors at each locus, so association tests used only the typed subset. CMV serostatus was the only immune exposure information available for the cohort. Some IMGT-functional V segments, including TRBV6-2 and TRBV6-3, could not be told apart with the 87-base-pair reads, so those segments were excluded. Because counts were too low, 15 or so rarely observed V segments, including chromosome 9 orphons, were excluded from the earlier analysis of a few hundred of the donors. Linkage disequilibrium might explain the correlated functional status among segregating V segments, but an unknown experimental factor could not be ruled out. In the study, approximately 160 TCR beta chains were listed as associated with cytomegalovirus. Roughly uniform sequencing depth across donors was assumed in presence/absence analyses, although this assumption may not hold.

The junction shows trimming of 1 base on V and 9 bases on J, plus 9 bases between the germline ends. The cysteine opens and the phenylalanine closes a CDR3 of 12 amino acids. The sequence is cut down to CDR3 DNA, 36 bases in frame from base 1. CDR1 and CDR2 (LGHNA, YSLEER) derive from the germline V gene. Library preparation was by the immunoSEQ multiplex PCR assay. For the multiplex PCR, a mixture combining 60 forward primers for TCR Vbeta segments and 13 reverse primers for TCR Jbeta segments was used. Amplification of the CDR3 region of rearranged TCR beta genes was performed with a multiplex PCR assay on genomic DNA. The amplified TCR beta libraries were sequenced on the Illumina HiSeq System as 87-base-pair reads. Regarding the original processing steps: Across the 500 to 850 repertoires, a later analysis counted 78 million or so unique TCR beta chains, some 11 million of which were shared by at least two donors. Raw reads were error-corrected and collapsed into unique sequences with a nearest-neighbor algorithm that merged closely related sequences to remove PCR and sequencing errors. CDR3 sequences were aligned to IMGT reference sequences to assign V, D and J gene segments. Each retained sequence needed at least a six-nucleotide match to both a V gene segment and a J gene segment. A rearrangement was called productive if the CDR3 had no stop codons and remained in frame with V and J, and every other rearrangement was called non-productive. CDR3 was defined by IMGT convention, running from the second conserved V-encoded cysteine to the conserved J-encoded phenylalanine. The earlier analysis of more than 450 of the donors excluded sequences that lacked an unambiguous match to a single V gene segment. In an earlier analysis of a few hundred of the donors, V segments were called functional above 56.7% productive rearrangements and were called segregating when the between-donor standard deviation exceeded 5%. A statistical classification framework was developed to diagnose cytomegalovirus status using the catalog of TCR beta chain sequences. In a later analysis, TCR nucleotide sequences were compared against IMGT/GENE-DB human TR gene sequences so that V and J genes could be assigned. Using the TCRdist pipeline, a later analysis assigned CDR3 sequences along with most-parsimonious VDJ recombination scenarios. A later analysis defined each TCR beta chain by its CDR3 amino acid sequence plus V-gene family, and excluded reads lacking a unique V-gene family. To address suspected cross-contamination and a sequencing artifact, a later analysis removed roughly 580 highly shared, low-generation-probability nucleotide sequences. In a later analysis, a clonal expansion index was calculated for each public chain from normalized within-repertoire ranks of inferred template counts. In a later analysis, generation probabilities were computed using a VDJ recombination model fitted to out-of-frame rearrangements, and the results were checked against IGoR. Hypergeometric tests were used in a later analysis to score TCR-TCR, TCR-HLA and TCR-CMV co-occurrence, with a repertoire-size bias correction applied to the TCR pairs. A later analysis estimated false discovery rates by permuting HLA or CMV assignments 20 times. In a later analysis, co-occurring TCRs were grouped using DBSCAN, with TCRdist sequence similarity added in when clustering inside HLA-allele-positive subsets. Repertoires with fewer than 30,000 or more than 120,000 public chains were left out of co-occurrence clustering, as were a few repertoires with anomalous nucleotide sharing. TCRdb's version of the immuneACCESS table is confined to in-frame rearrangements and falls short of the full clone set. An unresolved V gene accounts for under half of the shortfall where checked; the remainder is of unknown origin. The V and J calls and clone size are taken from that table; D and trimming were inferred from the DNA. A total of some 110,000 clones appear in this sample, over 65% of them only once. The ten largest make up approximately 0.9% of the sample.

The cohort was made up of approximately 670 healthy bone marrow donors. At the time of sampling, all cohort members were nominally healthy, though unrecorded immune exposures were likely present. The donor tested CMV seronegative, placing the donor among the 300 to 400 seronegative members of the cohort. Every donor gave a peripheral blood sample, and the peripheral blood mononuclear cells from that sample were used for TCR beta sequencing. The Qiagen DNeasy Blood Extraction Kit was used to extract genomic DNA from the blood cell samples. This clone has more than one count but fewer than ten. Its antigen is still unknown. Within one base of it there is no much larger clone, and no base qualities were kept.

This clonotype was obtained from a woman aged 25-40 years in good health and CMV-seronegative. The rearrangement combines TRBV4-3 with TRBJ1-1; no D gene is confidently identified. Specimen: PBMCs. For the CDR3, the sequence is CASSQGGYQAFF. The DNA is as follows: TGCGCCAGCAGCCAAGGAGGATACCAAGCTTTCTTT.